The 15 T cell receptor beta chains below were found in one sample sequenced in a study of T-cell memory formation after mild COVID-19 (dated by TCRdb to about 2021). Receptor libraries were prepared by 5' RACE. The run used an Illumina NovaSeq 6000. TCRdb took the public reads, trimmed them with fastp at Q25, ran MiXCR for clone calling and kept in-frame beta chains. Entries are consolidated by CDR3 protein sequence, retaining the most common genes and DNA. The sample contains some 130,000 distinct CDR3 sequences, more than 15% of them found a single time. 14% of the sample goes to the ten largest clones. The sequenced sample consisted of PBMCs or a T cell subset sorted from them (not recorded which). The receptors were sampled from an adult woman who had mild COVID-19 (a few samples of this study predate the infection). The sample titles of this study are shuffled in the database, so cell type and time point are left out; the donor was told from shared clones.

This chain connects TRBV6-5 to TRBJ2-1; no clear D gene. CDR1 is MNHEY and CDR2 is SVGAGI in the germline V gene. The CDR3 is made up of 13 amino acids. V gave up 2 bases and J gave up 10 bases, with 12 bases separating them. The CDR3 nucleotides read TGTGCCAGCAGTTACGACGATTTTACAGAGCAGTTCTTC. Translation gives CASSYDDFTEQFF.

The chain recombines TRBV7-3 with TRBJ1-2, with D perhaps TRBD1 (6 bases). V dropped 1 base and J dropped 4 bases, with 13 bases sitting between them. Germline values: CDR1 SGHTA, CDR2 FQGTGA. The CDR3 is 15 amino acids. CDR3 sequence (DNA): TGTGCCAGCAGCTTAATGGGGGGCTCCCCCTATGGCTACACCTTC. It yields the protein CASSLMGGSPYGYTF.

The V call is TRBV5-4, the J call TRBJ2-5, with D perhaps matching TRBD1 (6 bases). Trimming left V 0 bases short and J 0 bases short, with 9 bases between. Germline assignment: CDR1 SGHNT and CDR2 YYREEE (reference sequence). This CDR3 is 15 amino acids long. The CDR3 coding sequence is TGTGCCAGCAGCTTGGGGACAGACTACCAAGAGACCCAGTACTTC. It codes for CASSLGTDYQETQYF. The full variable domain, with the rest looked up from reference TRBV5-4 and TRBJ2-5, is ETGVTQSPTHLIKTRGQQVTLRCSSQSGHNTVSWYQQALGQGPQFIFQYYREEENGRGNFPPRFSGLQFPNYSSELNVNALELDDSALYLCASSLGTDYQETQYFGPGTRLLVL.

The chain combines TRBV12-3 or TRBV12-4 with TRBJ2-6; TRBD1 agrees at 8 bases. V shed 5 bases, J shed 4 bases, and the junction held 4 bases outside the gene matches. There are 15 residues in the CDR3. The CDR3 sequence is CASSPQGAGANVLTF. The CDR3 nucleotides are TGTGCCAGCAGTCCCCAGGGGGCCGGGGCCAACGTCCTGACTTTC.

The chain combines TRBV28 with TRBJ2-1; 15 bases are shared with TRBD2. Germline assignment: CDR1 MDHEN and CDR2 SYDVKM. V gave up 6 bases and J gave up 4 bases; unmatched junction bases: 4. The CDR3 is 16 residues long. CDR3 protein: CASSGGTSGGYNEQFF. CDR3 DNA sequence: TGTGCCAGCAGCGGCGGGACTAGCGGGGGGTACAATGAGCAGTTCTTC.

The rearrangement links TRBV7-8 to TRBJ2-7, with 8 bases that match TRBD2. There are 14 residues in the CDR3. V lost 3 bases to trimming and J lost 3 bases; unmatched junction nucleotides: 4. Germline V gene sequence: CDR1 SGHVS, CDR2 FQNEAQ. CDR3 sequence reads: CASSFGGDIYEQYF. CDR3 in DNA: TGTGCCAGCAGCTTCGGGGGGGACATCTACGAGCAGTACTTC.

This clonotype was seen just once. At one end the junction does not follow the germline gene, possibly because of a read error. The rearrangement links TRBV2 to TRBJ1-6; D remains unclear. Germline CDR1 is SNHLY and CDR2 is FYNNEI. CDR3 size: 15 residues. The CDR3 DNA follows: TGTGCCAGCAGGGAAGGCCGTTCTAATAATTCACCCCTCCACTTT. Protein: CASREGRSNNSPLHF.

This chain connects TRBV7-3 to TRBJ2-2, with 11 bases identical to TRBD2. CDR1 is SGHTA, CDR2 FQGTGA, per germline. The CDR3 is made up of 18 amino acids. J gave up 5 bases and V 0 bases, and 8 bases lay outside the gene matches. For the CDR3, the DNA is TGTGCCAGCAGCTTAACGCGACTAGCGGGACCAGGGACCGGGGAGCTGTTTTTT. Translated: CASSLTRLAGPGTGELFF.

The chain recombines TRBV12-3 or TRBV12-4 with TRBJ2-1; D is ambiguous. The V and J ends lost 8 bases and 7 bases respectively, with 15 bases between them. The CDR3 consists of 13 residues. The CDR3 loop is CASCRLGSNEQFF. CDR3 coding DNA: TGTGCCAGCTGTAGGCTAGGTTCGAATGAGCAGTTCTTC.

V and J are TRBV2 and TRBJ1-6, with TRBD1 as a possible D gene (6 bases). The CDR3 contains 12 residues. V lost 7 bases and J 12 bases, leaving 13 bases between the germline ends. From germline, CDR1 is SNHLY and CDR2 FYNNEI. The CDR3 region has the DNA TGTGCCAGCAAAAACAACAGGGAACCCCTCCACTTT. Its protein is CASKNNREPLHF.

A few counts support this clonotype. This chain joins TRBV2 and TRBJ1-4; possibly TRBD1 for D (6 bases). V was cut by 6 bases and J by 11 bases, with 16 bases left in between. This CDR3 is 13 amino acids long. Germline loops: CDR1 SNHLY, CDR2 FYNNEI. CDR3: CASRGRQAGKLFF. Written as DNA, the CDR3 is TGTGCCAGCAGGGGTAGACAGGCGGGGAAACTGTTTTTT.

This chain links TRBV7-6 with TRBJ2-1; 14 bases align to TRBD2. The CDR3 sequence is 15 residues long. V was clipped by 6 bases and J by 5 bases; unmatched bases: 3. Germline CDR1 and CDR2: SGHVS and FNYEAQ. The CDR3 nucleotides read TGTGCCAGCAGTCGACTAGCGGGAGGGGACAATGAGCAGTTCTTC. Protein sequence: CASSRLAGGDNEQFF.

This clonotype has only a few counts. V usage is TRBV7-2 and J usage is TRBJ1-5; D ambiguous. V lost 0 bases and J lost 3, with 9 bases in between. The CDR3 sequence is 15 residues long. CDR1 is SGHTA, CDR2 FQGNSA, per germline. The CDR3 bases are TGTGCCAGCAGCTTAGCCGGACCGATCAATCAGCCCCAGCATTTT. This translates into CASSLAGPINQPQHF.

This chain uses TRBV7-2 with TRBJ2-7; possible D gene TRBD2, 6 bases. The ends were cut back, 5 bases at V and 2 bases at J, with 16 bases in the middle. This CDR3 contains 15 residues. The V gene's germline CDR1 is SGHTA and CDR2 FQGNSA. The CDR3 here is CASSDQAQRAYEQYF. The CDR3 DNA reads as TGTGCCAGCAGCGATCAGGCCCAGCGGGCCTACGAGCAGTACTTC.

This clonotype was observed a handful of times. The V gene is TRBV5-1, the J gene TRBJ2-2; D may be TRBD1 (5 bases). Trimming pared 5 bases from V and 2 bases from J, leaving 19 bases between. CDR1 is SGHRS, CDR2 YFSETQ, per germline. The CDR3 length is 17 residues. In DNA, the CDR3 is TGCGCCAGCAGTACTCATGGGGCAGGATACAACACCGGGGAGCTGTTTTTT. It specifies CASSTHGAGYNTGELFF.